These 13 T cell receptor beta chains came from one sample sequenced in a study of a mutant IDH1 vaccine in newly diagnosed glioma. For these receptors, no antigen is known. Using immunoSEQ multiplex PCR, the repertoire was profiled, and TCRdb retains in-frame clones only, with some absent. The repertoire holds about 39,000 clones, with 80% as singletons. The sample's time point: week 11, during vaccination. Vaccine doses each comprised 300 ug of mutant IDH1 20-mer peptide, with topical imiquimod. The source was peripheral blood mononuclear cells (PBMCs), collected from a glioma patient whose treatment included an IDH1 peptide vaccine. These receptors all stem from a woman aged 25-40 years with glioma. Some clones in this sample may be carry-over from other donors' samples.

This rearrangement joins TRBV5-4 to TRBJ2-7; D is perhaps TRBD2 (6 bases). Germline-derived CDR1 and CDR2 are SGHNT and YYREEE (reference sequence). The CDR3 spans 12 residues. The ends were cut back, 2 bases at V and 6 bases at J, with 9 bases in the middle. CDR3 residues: CASSFGGFEQYF. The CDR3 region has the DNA TGTGCCAGCAGCTTTGGAGGGTTCGAGCAGTACTTC.

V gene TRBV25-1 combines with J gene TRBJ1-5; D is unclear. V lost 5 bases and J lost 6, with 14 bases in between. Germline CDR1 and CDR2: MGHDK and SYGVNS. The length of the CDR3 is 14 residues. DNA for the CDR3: TGTGCCAGCAGTCGGGAGGGAGCAAGTCAGCCCCAGCATTTT. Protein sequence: CASSREGASQPQHF.

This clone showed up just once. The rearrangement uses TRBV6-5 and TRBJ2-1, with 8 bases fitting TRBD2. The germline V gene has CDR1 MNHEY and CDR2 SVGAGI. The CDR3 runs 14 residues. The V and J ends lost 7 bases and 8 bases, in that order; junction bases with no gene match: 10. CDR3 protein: CASTTLAGGYEQFF. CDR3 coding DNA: TGTGCCAGCACCACCCTGGCGGGAGGATATGAGCAGTTCTTC.

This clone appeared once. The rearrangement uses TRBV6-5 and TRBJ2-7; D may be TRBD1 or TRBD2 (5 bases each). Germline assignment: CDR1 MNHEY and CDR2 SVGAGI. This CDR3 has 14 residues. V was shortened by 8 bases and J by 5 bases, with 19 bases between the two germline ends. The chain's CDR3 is CASSRSQRGDEQYF. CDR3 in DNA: TGTGCCAGCTCTAGGTCCCAACGAGGGGACGAGCAGTACTTC.

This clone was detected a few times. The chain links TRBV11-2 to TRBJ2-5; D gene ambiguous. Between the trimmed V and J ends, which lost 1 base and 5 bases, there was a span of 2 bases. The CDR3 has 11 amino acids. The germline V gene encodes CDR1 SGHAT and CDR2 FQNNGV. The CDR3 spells CASSLAETQYF. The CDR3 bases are TGTGCCAGCAGCTTAGCGGAGACCCAGTACTTC.

The CDR3 spells CASSQRAVSGNTIYF. CDR3 in DNA: TGCGCCAGCAGCCAAAGGGCAGTCTCTGGAAACACCATATATTTT. The chain carries TRBV4-1 and TRBJ1-3, with D unclear. Germline CDR1 reads MGHRA; CDR2 reads YSYEKL. V was shortened by 2 bases and J by 0 bases, with 8 bases between the two germline ends. The CDR3 has 15 amino acids.

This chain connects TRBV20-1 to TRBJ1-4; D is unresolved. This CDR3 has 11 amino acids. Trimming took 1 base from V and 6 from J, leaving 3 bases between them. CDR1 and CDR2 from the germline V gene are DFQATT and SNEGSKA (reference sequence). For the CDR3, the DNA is TGCAGTGCTAGAGGCGATGAAAAACTGTTTTTT. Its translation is CSARGDEKLFF.

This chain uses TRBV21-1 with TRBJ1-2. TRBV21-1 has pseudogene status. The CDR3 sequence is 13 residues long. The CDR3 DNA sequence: TGTGCCAGCAGCAAAGCGGCCGGGTTGGGCTACACCTTC. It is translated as CASSKAAGLGYTF.

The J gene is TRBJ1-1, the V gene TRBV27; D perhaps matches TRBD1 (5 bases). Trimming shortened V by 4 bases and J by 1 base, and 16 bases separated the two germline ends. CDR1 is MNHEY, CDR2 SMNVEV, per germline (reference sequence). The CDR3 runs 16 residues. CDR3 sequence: CASSSAGWSGNTEAFF. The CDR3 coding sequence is TGTGCCAGCAGTTCCGCAGGGTGGAGCGGGAACACTGAAGCTTTCTTT.

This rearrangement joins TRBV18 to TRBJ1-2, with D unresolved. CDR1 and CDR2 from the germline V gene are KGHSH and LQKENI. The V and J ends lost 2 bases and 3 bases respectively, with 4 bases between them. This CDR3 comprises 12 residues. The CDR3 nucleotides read TGTGCCAGCTCACCAGGTGACTATGGCTACACCTTC. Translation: CASSPGDYGYTF.

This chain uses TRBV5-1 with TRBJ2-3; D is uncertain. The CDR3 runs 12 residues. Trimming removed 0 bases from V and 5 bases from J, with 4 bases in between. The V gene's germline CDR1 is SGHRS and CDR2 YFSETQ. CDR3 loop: CASSLAEDTQYF. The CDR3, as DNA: TGCGCCAGCAGCTTGGCCGAAGATACGCAGTATTTT.

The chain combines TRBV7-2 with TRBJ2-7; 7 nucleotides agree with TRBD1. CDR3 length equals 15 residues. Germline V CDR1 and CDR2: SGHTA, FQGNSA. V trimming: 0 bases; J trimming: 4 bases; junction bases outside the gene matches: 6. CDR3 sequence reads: CASSLAPTGIYEQYF. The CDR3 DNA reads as TGTGCCAGCAGCTTAGCGCCGACAGGGATTTACGAGCAGTACTTC.

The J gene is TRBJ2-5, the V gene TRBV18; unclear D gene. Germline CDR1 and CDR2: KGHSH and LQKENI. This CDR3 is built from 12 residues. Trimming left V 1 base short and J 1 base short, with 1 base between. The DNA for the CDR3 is TGTGCCAGCTCACCACGCCAAGAGACCCAGTACTTC. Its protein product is CASSPRQETQYF.